This T cell receptor (beta chain) stems from a study of OX40 agonist ivuxolimab in advanced cancers. Worth noting for this clone: Its antigen is still unknown.

Profiling relied on immunoSEQ multiplex PCR, and the TCRdb table lists in-frame clones only, not all of them. The data show roughly 80,000 clones, 85% to 95% seen once. Study-level points and caveats: Some nonresponders also had low normalized T-cell clonal expansion. Expanded clones tended on average to be more numerous among CD8+ T cells than CD4+. Partial responders at 0.1-3.0 mg/kg showed near-lowest clonal expansion.

The source was CD4+ or CD8+ T cells sorted from blood, collected in a trial of the OX40 agonist ivuxolimab. This clonotype was obtained from an adult with an advanced solid tumor such as melanoma, head and neck, liver or kidney cancer.

CDR3: CASRRQGLADTQYF. CDR3 nucleotide sequence: TGTGCCAGCAGGAGACAGGGTTTGGCAGATACGCAGTATTTT. The rearrangement uses TRBV6-5 and TRBJ2-3; 7 bases match TRBD1. V lost 6 bases to trimming and J lost 4 bases; unmatched junction nucleotides: 7. Germline V gene data show CDR1 as MNHEY and CDR2 as SVGAGI. The CDR3 contains 14 residues.